This TCR beta chain is from a study of CD8 T cells in Susac syndrome. Through negative isolation, CD4+ and CD8+ T cells were obtained, while TEMRA cells were enriched using FACS. Germline CDR1 SGHTA, CDR2 FQGTGA. This CDR3 is 14 amino acids long. Trimming took off 4 bases at V and 2 bases at J, with 10 bases between the two ends. An input of roughly 0.5 to 1 ug of RNA was subjected to reverse transcription using random hexamers. TCR beta CDR3 was amplified by immunoSEQ covering 54 Vbeta and 13 Jbeta. TCRdb re-analysed the immunoSEQ multiplex PCR reads in MiXCR, keeping a single row per CDR3 protein. The data contain hundreds of thousands of distinct CDR3 sequences, approximately 95% of them singletons.

This chain joins TRBV7-3 and TRBJ2-3; maybe TRBD1 (5 bases). The TCR comes from a human donor with multiple sclerosis. Sequences were obtained from CD4+ T cells from PBMCs. The CDR3 sequence is CASSSDSYTDTQYF. The CDR3 nucleotides are TGTGCCAGCAGCTCCGACAGCTACACAGATACGCAGTATTTT.